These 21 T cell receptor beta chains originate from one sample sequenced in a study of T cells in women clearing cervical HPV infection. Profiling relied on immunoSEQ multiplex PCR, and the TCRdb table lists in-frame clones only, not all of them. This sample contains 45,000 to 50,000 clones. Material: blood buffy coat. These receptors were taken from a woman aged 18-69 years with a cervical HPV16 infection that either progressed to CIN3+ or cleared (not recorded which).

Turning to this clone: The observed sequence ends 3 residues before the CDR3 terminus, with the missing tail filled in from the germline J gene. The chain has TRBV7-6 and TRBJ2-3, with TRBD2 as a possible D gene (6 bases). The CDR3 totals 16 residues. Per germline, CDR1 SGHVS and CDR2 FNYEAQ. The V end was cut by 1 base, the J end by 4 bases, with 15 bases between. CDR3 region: CASSLVPPASADTQYF. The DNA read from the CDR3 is TGTGCCAGCAGCTTAGTGCCCCCGGCTAGCGCAGATACG.

The sequenced part of the CDR3 DNA is TGTGCCAGTTCGAGGGGGGGGAATTCACCA. This encodes CASSRGGNSP. The CDR3, in full, reads CASSRGGNSPLFF. V is TRBV19 and J is TRBJ1-4; TRBD1 might be the D (6 bases). The read ends 3 residues early relative to the CDR3; the germline J gene fills the gap. The CDR3 has 13 amino acids. Germline CDR1 LNHDA, CDR2 SQIVND (reference sequence).

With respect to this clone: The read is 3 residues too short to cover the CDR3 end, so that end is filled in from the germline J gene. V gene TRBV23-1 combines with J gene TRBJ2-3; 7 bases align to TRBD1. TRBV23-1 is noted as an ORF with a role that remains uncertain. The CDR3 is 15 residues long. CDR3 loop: CASSHGGQSFGTQYF. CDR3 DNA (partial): TGCGCCAGCAGTCATGGGGGACAGTCCTTCGGGACG.

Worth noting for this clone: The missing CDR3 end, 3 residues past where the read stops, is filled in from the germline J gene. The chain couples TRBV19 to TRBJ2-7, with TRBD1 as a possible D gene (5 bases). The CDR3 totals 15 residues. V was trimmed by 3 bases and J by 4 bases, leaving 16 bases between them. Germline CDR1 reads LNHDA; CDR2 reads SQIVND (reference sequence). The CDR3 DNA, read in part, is TGTGCCAGTAGTATTCTAGGCAGGGCCGGTTACGAG. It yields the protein CASSILGRAGYE. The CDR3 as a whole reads CASSILGRAGYEQYF.

CDR3 amino acids: CSAREFLAGGYYEQFF. CDR3 DNA, as far as it was read: TGCAGTGCTAGAGAATTTCTAGCGGGAGGTTATTATGAG. This chain uses TRBV20-1 with TRBJ2-1; TRBD2 matches 11 bases. The CDR3 end falls 3 residues outside the read, so it is completed with the germline J gene. The CDR3 has 16 amino acids. Germline V gives CDR1 DFQATT, CDR2 SNEGSKA (reference sequence). V was clipped by 0 bases and J by 8 bases; unmatched bases: 9.

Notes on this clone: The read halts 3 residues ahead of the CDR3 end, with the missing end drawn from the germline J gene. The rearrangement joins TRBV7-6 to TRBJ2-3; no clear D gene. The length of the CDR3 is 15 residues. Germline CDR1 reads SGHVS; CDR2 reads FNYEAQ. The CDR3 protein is CASSLQAHSNQPQYF. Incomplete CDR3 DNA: TGTGCCAGCAGCTTACAAGCCCATAGCAATCAGCCG. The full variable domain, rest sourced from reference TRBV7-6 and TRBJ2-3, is GAGVSQSPRYKVTKRGQDVALRCDPISGHVSLYWYRQALGQGPEFLTYFNYEAQQDKSGLPNDRFSAERPEGSISTLTIQRTEQRDSAMYRCASSLQAHSNQPQYFGPGTRLTVL.

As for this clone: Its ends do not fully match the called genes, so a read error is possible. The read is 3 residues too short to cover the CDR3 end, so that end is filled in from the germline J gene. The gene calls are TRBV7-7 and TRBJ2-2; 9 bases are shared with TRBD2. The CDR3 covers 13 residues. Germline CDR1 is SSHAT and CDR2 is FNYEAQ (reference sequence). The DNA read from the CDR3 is TGTGCTAGCAGCCCTAGCGGGAACGGGGAG. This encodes CASSPSGNGE. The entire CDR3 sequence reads CASSPSGNGELFF.

The sequenced CDR3 bases are TGTGCCAGCAGCTTGGCCAGGGCGACCTATGGC. Its protein is CASSLARATYG. The CDR3 as a whole reads CASSLARATYGYTF. This chain links TRBV5-6 with TRBJ1-2, with a weak D call TRBD1 (5 bases). The read ends 3 residues early relative to the CDR3; the germline J gene fills the gap. The germline V and J ends were trimmed by 0 bases and 4 bases, with 10 bases remaining between them. The CDR3 totals 14 residues. Looked up from germline, CDR1 is SGHDT and CDR2 is YYEEEE.

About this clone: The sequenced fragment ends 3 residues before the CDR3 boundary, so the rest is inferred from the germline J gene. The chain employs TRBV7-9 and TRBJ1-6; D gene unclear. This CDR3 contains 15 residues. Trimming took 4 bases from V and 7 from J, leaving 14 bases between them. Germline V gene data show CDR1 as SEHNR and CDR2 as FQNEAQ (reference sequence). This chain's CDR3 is CASSSILFVNSPLHF. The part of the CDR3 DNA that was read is TGTGCCAGCAGCTCTATCCTTTTTGTGAATTCACCC.

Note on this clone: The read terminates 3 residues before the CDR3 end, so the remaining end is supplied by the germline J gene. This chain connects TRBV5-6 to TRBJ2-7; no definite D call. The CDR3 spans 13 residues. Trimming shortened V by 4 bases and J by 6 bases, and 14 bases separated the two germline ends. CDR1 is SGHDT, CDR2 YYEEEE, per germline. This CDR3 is CASSAGEGGEQYF. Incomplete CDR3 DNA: TGTGCCAGCAGCGCAGGAGAAGGTGGCGAG.

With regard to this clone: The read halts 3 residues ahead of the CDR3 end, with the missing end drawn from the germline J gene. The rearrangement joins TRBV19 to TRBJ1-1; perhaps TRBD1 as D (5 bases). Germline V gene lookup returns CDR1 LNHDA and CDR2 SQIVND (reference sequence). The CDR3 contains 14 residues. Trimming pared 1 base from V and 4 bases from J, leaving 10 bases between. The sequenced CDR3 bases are TGTGCCAGTAGTATAGGCGGGGCAGGCACTGAA. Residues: CASSIGGAGTE. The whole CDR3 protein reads CASSIGGAGTEAFF.

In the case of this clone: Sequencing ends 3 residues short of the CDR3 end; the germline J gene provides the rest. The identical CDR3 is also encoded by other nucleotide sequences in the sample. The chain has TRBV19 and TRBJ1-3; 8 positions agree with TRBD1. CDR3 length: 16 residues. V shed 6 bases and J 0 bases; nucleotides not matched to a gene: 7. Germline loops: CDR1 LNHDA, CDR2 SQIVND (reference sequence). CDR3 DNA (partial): TGTGCCAGTAGCGACCCCGGGACAGGCTCTGGAAACACC. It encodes CASSDPGTGSGNT. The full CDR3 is CASSDPGTGSGNTIYF.

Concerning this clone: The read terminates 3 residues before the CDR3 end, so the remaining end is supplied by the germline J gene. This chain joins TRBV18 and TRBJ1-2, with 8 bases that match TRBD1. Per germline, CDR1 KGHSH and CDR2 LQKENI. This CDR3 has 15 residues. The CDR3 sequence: CASSPGTGGTGGYTF. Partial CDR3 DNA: TGTGCCAGCTCACCAGGGACAGGTGGGACGGGCGGC.

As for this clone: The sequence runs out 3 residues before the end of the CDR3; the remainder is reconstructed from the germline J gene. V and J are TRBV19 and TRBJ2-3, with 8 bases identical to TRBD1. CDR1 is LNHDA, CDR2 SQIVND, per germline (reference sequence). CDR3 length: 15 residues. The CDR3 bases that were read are TGTGCCAGTAGTACCGGGACAGGCTTCAATCAGCCG. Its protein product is CASSTGTGFNQP. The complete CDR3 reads CASSTGTGFNQPQYF.

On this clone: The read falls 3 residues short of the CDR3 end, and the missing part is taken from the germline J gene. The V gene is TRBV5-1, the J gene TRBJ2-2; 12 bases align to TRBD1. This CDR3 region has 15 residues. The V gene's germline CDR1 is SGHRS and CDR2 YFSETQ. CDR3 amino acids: CASSLLGQGAEKLFF. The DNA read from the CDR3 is TGCGCCAGCAGCTTGTTGGGACAGGGGGCAGAAAAG.

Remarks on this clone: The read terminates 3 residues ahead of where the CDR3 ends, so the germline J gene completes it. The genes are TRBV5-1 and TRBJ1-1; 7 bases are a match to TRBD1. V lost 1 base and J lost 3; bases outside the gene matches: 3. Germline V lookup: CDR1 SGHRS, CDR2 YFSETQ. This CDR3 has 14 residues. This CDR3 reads CASSLSGGHTEAFF. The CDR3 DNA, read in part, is TGCGCCAGCAGCTTGTCAGGGGGTCACACTGAA.

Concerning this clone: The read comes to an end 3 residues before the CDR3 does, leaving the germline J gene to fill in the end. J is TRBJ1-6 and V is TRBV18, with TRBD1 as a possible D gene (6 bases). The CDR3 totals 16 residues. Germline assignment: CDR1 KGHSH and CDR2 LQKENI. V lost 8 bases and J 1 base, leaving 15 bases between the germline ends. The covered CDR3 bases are TGTGCCAGCACTACTACAGGGATTTCCTATAATTCACCC. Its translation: CASTTTGISYNSP. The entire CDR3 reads CASTTTGISYNSPLHF.

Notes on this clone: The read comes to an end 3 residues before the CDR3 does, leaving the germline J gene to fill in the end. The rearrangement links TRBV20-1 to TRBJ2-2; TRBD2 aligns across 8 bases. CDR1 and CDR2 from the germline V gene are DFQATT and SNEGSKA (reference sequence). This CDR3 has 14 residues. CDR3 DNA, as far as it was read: TGCAGTGCTACAGGACTAGCTGGGGCCAACGTG. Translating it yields CSATGLAGANV. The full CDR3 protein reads CSATGLAGANVLFF.

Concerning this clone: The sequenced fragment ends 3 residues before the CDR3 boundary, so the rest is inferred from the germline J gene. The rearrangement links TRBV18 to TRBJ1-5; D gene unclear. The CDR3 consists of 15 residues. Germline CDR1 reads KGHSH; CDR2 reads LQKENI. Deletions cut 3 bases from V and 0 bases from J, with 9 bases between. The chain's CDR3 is CASSPVTGSNQPQHF. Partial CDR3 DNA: TGTGCCAGCTCACCCGTTACGGGTAGCAATCAGCCC.

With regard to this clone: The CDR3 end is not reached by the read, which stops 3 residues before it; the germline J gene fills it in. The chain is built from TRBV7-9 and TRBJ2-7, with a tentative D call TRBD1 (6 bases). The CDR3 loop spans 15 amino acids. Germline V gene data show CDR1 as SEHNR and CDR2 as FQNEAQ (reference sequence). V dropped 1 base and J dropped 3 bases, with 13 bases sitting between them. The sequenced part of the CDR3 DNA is TGTGCCAGCAGCTTAGAACAGGGTTTTTTCTACGAG. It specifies CASSLEQGFFYE. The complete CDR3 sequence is CASSLEQGFFYEQYF.

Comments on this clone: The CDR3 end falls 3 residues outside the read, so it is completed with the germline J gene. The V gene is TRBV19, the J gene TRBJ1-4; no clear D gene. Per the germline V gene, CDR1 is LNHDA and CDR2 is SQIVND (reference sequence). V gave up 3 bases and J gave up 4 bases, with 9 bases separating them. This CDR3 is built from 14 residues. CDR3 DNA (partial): TGTGCCAGTAGTATGAGACTGGTTAATGAAAAA. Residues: CASSMRLVNEK. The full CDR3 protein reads CASSMRLVNEKLFF.